These 31 T cell receptor beta chains share one sample of origin, sequenced in a study of CD8 T cells in ankylosing spondylitis (dated by TCRdb to 2015 to 2018). Library construction relied on 5' RACE. The listed sequencing device is Illumina HiSeq 2500. TCRdb trimmed public reads at Q25 via fastp, called clones via MiXCR and kept in-frame beta chains. All rows with the same CDR3 protein become a single entry with the most common DNA and genes. The sample table contains about 140,000 distinct CDR3 sequences; only one count was recorded for approximately 32% of them. Of the sample, 4.5% to 6% falls within the top ten clones. What was sequenced was synovial fluid, either unsorted or a sorted T cell fraction (not recorded which). The receptors come from a male donor with ankylosing spondylitis.

The rearrangement joins TRBV2 to TRBJ2-7; D gene ambiguous. V was pared by 4 bases and J by 6 bases, with 10 bases between. The CDR3 extends over 12 amino acids. Germline CDR1 is SNHLY and CDR2 is FYNNEI. CDR3 loop: CASSVLGPEQYF. The CDR3 region has the DNA TGTGCCAGCAGTGTCCTCGGTCCCGAGCAGTACTTC.

The chain uses TRBV4-3 and TRBJ2-2; D unresolved. The germline gives CDR1 LGHNA, CDR2 YSLEER. Between the trimmed V and J ends, which lost 1 base and 6 bases, there was a span of 0 bases. The CDR3 runs 11 residues. The CDR3: CASSQAGELFF. The CDR3 DNA follows: TGCGCCAGCAGCCAAGCCGGGGAGCTGTTTTTT.

The chain uses TRBV3-1 and TRBJ2-1; 7 bases align to TRBD2. J was trimmed by 7 bases and V by 4 bases; bases with no gene match: 13. CDR1 and CDR2 from the germline V gene are LGHDT and YNNKEL (reference sequence). The CDR3 has 16 residues. Here the CDR3 reads CASSLGSGTARNEQFF. CDR3 DNA: TGTGCCAGCAGCCTCGGAAGCGGGACGGCTAGGAATGAGCAGTTCTTC.

This clonotype was observed a few times. This chain links TRBV28 with TRBJ1-1; D ambiguous. Trimming cost V 4 bases and J 6 bases, with 15 bases left between them. CDR1 and CDR2 (germline): MDHEN, SYDVKM. The CDR3 consists of 14 residues. The CDR3 here is CASSSLPGRAEAFF. In DNA form, the CDR3 reads TGTGCCAGCAGTTCCCTGCCGGGTAGGGCTGAAGCTTTCTTT.

This clonotype showed up many times. This rearrangement joins TRBV12-3 or TRBV12-4 to TRBJ1-5; 7 bases map to TRBD1. The CDR3 has 15 residues. J lost 6 bases, V lost 4 bases, and 9 bases had no gene match. CDR3 sequence reads: CASSSGRGTSQPQHF. The CDR3 region has the DNA TGTGCCAGCAGTTCGGGCAGGGGGACAAGTCAGCCCCAGCATTTT.

The V gene is TRBV12-3 or TRBV12-4, the J gene TRBJ2-1, with unresolved D. Trimming took off 4 bases at V and 4 bases at J, with 8 bases between the two ends. This CDR3 is built from 13 residues. The CDR3 DNA is TGTGCCAGCAGTTGGGAACGGTACAATGAGCAGTTCTTC. It specifies CASSWERYNEQFF.

This clonotype was seen a handful of times. The J gene is TRBJ1-6, the V gene TRBV6-5; D is unresolved. The V end lost 0 bases, the J end lost 10 bases, and 10 bases lay between the germline ends. The germline gives CDR1 MNHEY, CDR2 SVGAGI. This CDR3 contains 14 residues. The CDR3 nucleotides are TGTGCCAGCAGTTACTCGACACCTCGCTCACCCCTCCACTTT. Its protein product is CASSYSTPRSPLHF.

The chain has TRBV21-1 and TRBJ2-7; TRBD2 is taken as the D call from the table, unchecked against the DNA. TRBV21-1 is noted as a pseudogene. The CDR3 is 15 residues long. The CDR3 region has the DNA TGTGCCAGCAGCAAAGTTGAGGGCTCAGATGACGCGCAGTACTTC. Its translation: CASSKVEGSDDAQYF.

This chain joins TRBV20-1 and TRBJ2-4, with TRBD1 matching 9 bases. The CDR3 extends over 15 amino acids. CDR1 and CDR2 from the germline V gene are DFQATT and SNEGSKA (reference sequence). V trimming: 5 bases; J trimming: 6 bases; junction bases outside the gene matches: 11. CDR3 sequence: CSARNRDRVINIQYF. DNA of the CDR3: TGCAGTGCTCGAAACCGGGACAGGGTGATAAACATTCAGTACTTC.

The rearrangement links TRBV18 to TRBJ1-1; unclear D gene. CDR3 length: 15 amino acids. V lost 0 bases and J lost 0, with 8 bases in between. CDR1 and CDR2 (germline): KGHSH, LQKENI. The CDR3 loop reads CASSPPTRMNTEAFF. DNA of the CDR3: TGTGCCAGCTCACCACCAACGAGAATGAACACTGAAGCTTTCTTT.

The table lists this clonotype with many counts. The chain has TRBV5-1 and TRBJ1-2, with 7 bases that match TRBD1. Trimming took 0 bases from V and 5 from J; bases not matched to a gene: 4. Germline V gene sequence: CDR1 SGHRS, CDR2 YFSETQ. The CDR3 spans 14 residues. CDR3 in DNA: TGCGCCAGCAGCTTGGGTGACAGGGCTTATGGCTACACCTTC. Translation: CASSLGDRAYGYTF.

This sequence joins TRBV7-2 and TRBJ2-1; D is possibly TRBD2 (5 bases). CDR1 is SGHTA and CDR2 is FQGNSA in the germline V gene. V was cut by 6 bases and J by 0 bases, with 9 bases left in between. This CDR3 comprises 14 residues. CDR3 sequence (DNA): TGTGCCAGCAGACCGGGGAGCTCCTACAATGAGCAGTTCTTC. Its translation is CASRPGSSYNEQFF.

The chain couples TRBV3-1 to TRBJ1-1; tentatively, D is TRBD1 (5 bases). With 6 bases removed from V and 6 bases from J, the gap between germline ends came to 20 bases. The CDR3 sequence is 15 residues long. CDR1 is LGHDT, CDR2 YNNKEL, per germline (reference sequence). CDR3 nucleotide sequence: TGTGCCAGCAGGAACTTAGGGGCGGTGAAGGCTGAAGCTTTCTTT. Its protein product is CASRNLGAVKAEAFF. Full variable domain (remainder filled in from reference TRBV3-1 and TRBJ1-1): DTAVSQTPKYLVTQMGNDKSIKCEQNLGHDTMYWYKQDSKKFLKIMFSYNNKELIINETVPNRFSPKSPDKAHLNLHINSLELGDSAVYFCASRNLGAVKAEAFFGQGTRLTVV.

The rearrangement links TRBV7-9 to TRBJ1-2; no firm D call. CDR1 and CDR2 (germline): SEHNR, FQNEAQ (reference sequence). The ends were cut back, 4 bases at V and 4 bases at J, with 13 bases in the middle. This CDR3 spans 14 amino acids. CDR3 amino acids: CASSSDITGYGYTF. The CDR3 DNA is TGTGCCAGCAGCTCAGACATCACCGGCTATGGCTACACCTTC.

This clonotype was seen only a few times. This may come from a read error, since a much larger clone is one base off. The chain recombines TRBV29-1 with TRBJ1-1; D gene unclear. Deletions cut 7 bases from V and 1 base from J, with 10 bases between. Germline V gene lookup returns CDR1 SQVTM and CDR2 ANQGSEA. This CDR3 has 12 amino acids. Written as DNA, the CDR3 is TGCAGCGCTGAGGTCCAGAACACTGAAGCTTTCTTT. Its protein product is CSAEVQNTEAFF. Full variable domain (remainder filled in from reference TRBV29-1 and TRBJ1-1): SAVISQKPSRDICQRGTSLTIQCQVDSQVTMMFWYRQQPGQSLTLIATANQGSEATYESGFVIDKFPISRPNLTFSTLTVSNMSPEDSSIYLCSAEVQNTEAFFGQGTRLTVV.

The chain carries TRBV12-5 and TRBJ1-4, with 7 bases lining up with TRBD1. V was pared by 1 base and J by 3 bases, with 2 bases of the junction left unmatched. Germline V gene sequence: CDR1 LGHNT, CDR2 FRNRAP. The CDR3 has 15 amino acids. CDR3 nucleotide sequence: TGTGCTAGTGGTTTGGGGGACAGTTCTAATGAAAAACTGTTTTTT. Translating gives CASGLGDSSNEKLFF.

This sequence joins TRBV20-1 and TRBJ2-1; TRBD1 is a possible D gene (6 bases). Germline values: CDR1 DFQATT, CDR2 SNEGSKA (reference sequence). The V end was cut by 1 base, the J end by 1 base, with 17 bases between. The CDR3 contains 17 residues. CDR3 residues: CSARGKSGAGSYNEQFF. CDR3 nucleotide sequence: TGCAGTGCTAGAGGGAAGTCAGGGGCTGGTTCCTACAATGAGCAGTTCTTC.

This clonotype was seen more than once but under ten times. This chain uses TRBV20-1 with TRBJ1-1; TRBD1 is a possible D gene (5 bases). The CDR3 is 17 amino acids. Germline CDR1 DFQATT, CDR2 SNEGSKA (reference sequence). V was pared by 1 base and J by 2 bases, with 20 bases between. DNA of the CDR3: TGCAGTGCTAGAGTAATGGGCAGGGCCCAAAGAAACACTGAAGCTTTCTTT. Translation gives CSARVMGRAQRNTEAFF.

This clonotype has a handful of counts. This chain uses TRBV30 with TRBJ2-7; no definite D call. This CDR3 has 15 residues. The germline gives CDR1 GTSNPN, CDR2 SVGIG (reference sequence). The germline V and J ends were trimmed by 4 bases and 0 bases, with 16 bases remaining between them. Here the CDR3 DNA reads TGTGCCTGGAAGTACTCCGGCAGGAGCTCCTACGAGCAGTACTTC. Amino acid sequence: CAWKYSGRSSYEQYF.

The chain couples TRBV11-2 to TRBJ1-1; 8 bases are a match to TRBD1. The CDR3 loop spans 16 amino acids. Germline V lookup: CDR1 SGHAT, CDR2 FQNNGV. V shed 5 bases and J 1 base; nucleotides not matched to a gene: 9. CDR3 bases: TGTGCCAGCAGCGCCACCCCCGGGACAGGGAACACTGAAGCTTTCTTT. Translating it yields CASSATPGTGNTEAFF.

In this sample, this clonotype is medium-sized. The rearrangement links TRBV7-9 to TRBJ1-6; D is perhaps TRBD1 (6 bases). V was cut by 5 bases and J by 5 bases, with 13 bases left in between. The CDR3 is 15 amino acids. From germline, CDR1 is SEHNR and CDR2 FQNEAQ (reference sequence). CDR3 protein: CASSGWTEDNSPLHF. CDR3 bases: TGTGCCAGCAGCGGTTGGACAGAGGATAATTCACCCCTCCACTTT.

The rearrangement joins TRBV20-1 to TRBJ1-6; 7 bases match TRBD1. The germline V gene has CDR1 DFQATT and CDR2 SNEGSKA (reference sequence). This CDR3 contains 15 residues. V gave up 2 bases and J gave up 6 bases; unmatched junction bases: 7. Written as DNA, the CDR3 is TGCAGTGCTAGACCCGACAGGGCGGGTAATTCACCCCTCCACTTT. This gives the protein CSARPDRAGNSPLHF.

The rearrangement links TRBV11-2 to TRBJ2-5; 9 bases line up with TRBD1. This CDR3 spans 16 amino acids. V lost 4 bases to trimming and J lost 4 bases; unmatched junction nucleotides: 10. Germline values: CDR1 SGHAT, CDR2 FQNNGV. This chain's CDR3 is CASSSLGQGYTETQYF. In nucleotides, the CDR3 is TGTGCCAGCAGCTCCCTTGGACAGGGGTATACAGAGACCCAGTACTTC.

The J gene is TRBJ2-1, the V gene TRBV25-1; TRBD1 might be the D (5 bases). Germline CDR1 and CDR2: MGHDK and SYGVNS. V was cut by 0 bases and J by 8 bases, with 8 bases left in between. The length of the CDR3 is 13 residues. The CDR3 DNA sequence: TGTGCCAGCAGTGAATATAGGGGCGATGAGCAGTTCTTC. It yields the protein CASSEYRGDEQFF.

This clonotype occurred many times. J is TRBJ1-5 and V is TRBV6-1, with D maybe TRBD1 (6 bases). Trimming took 5 bases from V and 2 from J, leaving 10 bases between them. The germline V gene encodes CDR1 MNHNS and CDR2 SASEGT. This CDR3 is 14 amino acids long. The CDR3 DNA follows: TGTGCCAGCAGTATGAGGGGGGGCAATCAGCCCCAGCATTTT. Its translation is CASSMRGGNQPQHF.

V and J are TRBV5-1 and TRBJ2-3, with D maybe TRBD1 (5 bases). The CDR3 is 16 residues long. Per germline, CDR1 SGHRS and CDR2 YFSETQ. Trimming pared 2 bases from V and 0 bases from J, leaving 13 bases between. The CDR3 sequence is CASSFGWAGSTDTQYF. The CDR3, as DNA: TGCGCCAGCAGCTTCGGTTGGGCAGGGAGCACAGATACGCAGTATTTT.

This chain joins TRBV5-1 and TRBJ1-4, with 7 positions matching TRBD1. With 0 bases clipped from V and 5 bases from J, the junction kept 7 bases outside the gene matches. Germline V gives CDR1 SGHRS, CDR2 YFSETQ. This CDR3 region has 16 residues. This CDR3 reads CASSLGSGQWNEKLFF. CDR3 bases: TGCGCCAGCAGCTTGGGCTCGGGACAGTGGAATGAAAAACTGTTTTTT.

The chain uses TRBV7-2 and TRBJ2-7, with 10 bases fitting TRBD2. The V gene end was trimmed by 4 bases and the J gene end by 6 bases; junction bases not matched to a gene: 3. Per germline, CDR1 SGHTA and CDR2 FQGNSA. The CDR3 has 13 amino acids. The CDR3 loop is CASSSTSGLEQYF. CDR3 coding DNA: TGTGCCAGCAGCTCGACTAGCGGGCTCGAGCAGTACTTC.

This clonotype was recorded once. This chain links TRBV7-2 with TRBJ1-3; a weak D match, TRBD1 (5 bases). This CDR3 comprises 15 residues. Trimming removed 5 bases from V and 1 base from J, with 12 bases in between. Looked up from germline, CDR1 is SGHTA and CDR2 is FQGNSA. The CDR3 sequence is CASSQGSLSGNTIYF. The CDR3 DNA sequence: TGTGCCAGCAGCCAGGGCTCCCTATCTGGAAACACCATATATTTT.

The chain employs TRBV12-3 or TRBV12-4 and TRBJ2-3, with 7 bases lining up with TRBD2. The CDR3 totals 16 residues. Unmatched junction bases numbered 12, after V lost 6 bases and J lost 3 bases. The CDR3 is CASSGRSGAGTDTQYF. CDR3 sequence (DNA): TGTGCCAGCAGCGGGCGCTCAGGAGCGGGAACAGATACGCAGTATTTT.

This chain links TRBV12-3 or TRBV12-4 with TRBJ1-4, with unresolved D. With 6 bases removed from V and 8 bases from J, the gap between germline ends came to 10 bases. The CDR3 covers 12 residues. In nucleotides, the CDR3 is TGTGCCAGCAGAACCGATCAAGAAAAACTGTTTTTT. This codes for CASRTDQEKLFF.